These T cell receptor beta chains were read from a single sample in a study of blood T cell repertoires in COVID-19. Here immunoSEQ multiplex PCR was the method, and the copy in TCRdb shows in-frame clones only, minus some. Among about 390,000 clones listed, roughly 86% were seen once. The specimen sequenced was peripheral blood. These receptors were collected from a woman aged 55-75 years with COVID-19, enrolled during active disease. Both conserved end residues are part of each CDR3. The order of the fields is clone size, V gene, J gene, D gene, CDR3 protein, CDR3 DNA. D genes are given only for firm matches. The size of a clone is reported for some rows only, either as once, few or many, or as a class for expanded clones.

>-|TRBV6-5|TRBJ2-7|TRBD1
CASSSPGQGAYEQYF
TGTGCCAGCAGTAGCCCGGGACAGGGGGCGTACGAGCAGTACTTC
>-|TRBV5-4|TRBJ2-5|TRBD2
CASTHPTSGEETQYF
TGTGCCAGCACCCATCCGACTAGCGGGGAAGAGACCCAGTACTTC
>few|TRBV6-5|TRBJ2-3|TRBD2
CASSSLAGVRADTQYF
TGTGCCAGCAGTTCTCTAGCGGGGGTTAGGGCAGATACGCAGTATTTT
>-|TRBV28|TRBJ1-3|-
CASSLLREGNTIYF
TGTGCCAGCAGTTTACTGCGGGAAGGAAACACCATATATTTT
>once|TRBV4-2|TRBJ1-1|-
CASSQAYGSLSPASTEAFF
TGTGCCAGCAGCCAAGCTTACGGCAGTCTAAGTCCCGCTAGCACTGAAGCTTTCTTT
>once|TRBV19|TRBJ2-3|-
CASSMSLSPTDTQYF
TGTGCCAGTAGTATGAGCCTATCCCCGACAGATACGCAGTATTTT
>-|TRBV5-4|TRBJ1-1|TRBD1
CASSRLKTGGTEAFF
TGTGCCAGCAGCCGTCTTAAGACAGGGGGCACTGAAGCTTTCTTT
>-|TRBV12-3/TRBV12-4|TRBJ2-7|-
CASSRDNSYEQYF
TGTGCCAGCAGTCGGGACAACTCCTACGAGCAGTACTTC
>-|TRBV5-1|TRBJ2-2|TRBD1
CASSLAGQESGELFF
TGCGCCAGCAGCTTGGCGGGACAGGAAAGCGGGGAGCTGTTTTTT
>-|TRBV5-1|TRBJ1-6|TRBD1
CASSLFGTGGSYNSPLHF
TGCGCCAGCAGCTTGTTTGGGACAGGGGGCTCCTATAATTCACCCCTCCACTTT
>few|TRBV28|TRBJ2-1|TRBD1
CASSSMSGQGANEQFF
TGTGCCAGCAGTTCTATGTCGGGACAGGGGGCGAATGAGCAGTTCTTC
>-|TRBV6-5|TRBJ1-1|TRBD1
CASGQGANTEAFF
TGTGCCAGCGGACAGGGGGCAAACACTGAAGCTTTCTTT
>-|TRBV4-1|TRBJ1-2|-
CASSQGPMFYGYTF
TGCGCCAGCAGCCAGGGGCCGATGTTTTATGGCTACACCTTC
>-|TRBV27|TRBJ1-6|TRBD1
CASSFLSGQASPLHF
TGTGCCAGCAGTTTTCTATCTGGACAGGCCTCACCCCTCCACTTT
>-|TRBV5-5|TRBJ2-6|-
CASTLTLAGANVLTF
TGTGCCAGCACCTTGACGTTAGCTGGGGCCAACGTCCTGACTTTC
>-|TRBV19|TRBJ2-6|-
CASSNEPGGNVLTF
TGTGCCAGTAGTAACGAGCCTGGAGGCAACGTCCTGACTTTC
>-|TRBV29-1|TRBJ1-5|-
CSVGGGYNQPQHF
TGCAGCGTTGGGGGGGGGTATAATCAGCCCCAGCATTTT
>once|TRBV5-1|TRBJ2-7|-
CASSLDIAEFYEQYF
TGCGCCAGCAGCTTGGATATAGCGGAGTTCTACGAGCAGTACTTC
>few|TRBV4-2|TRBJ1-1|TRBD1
CASVDNRGTEAFF
TGTGCCAGCGTAGACAACAGGGGAACTGAAGCTTTCTTT
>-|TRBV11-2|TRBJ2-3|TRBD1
CASSRQGRTDTQYF
TGTGCCAGCAGCCGACAGGGACGCACAGATACGCAGTATTTT
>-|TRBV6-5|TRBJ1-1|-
CASRNGNTEAFF
TGTGCCAGCAGGAACGGGAACACTGAAGCTTTCTTT
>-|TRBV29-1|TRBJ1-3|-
CSVEWFGVPGNTIYF
TGCAGCGTTGAATGGTTCGGGGTGCCCGGAAACACCATATATTTT
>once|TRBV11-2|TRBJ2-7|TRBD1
CASSSPGQRGRGFYEQYF
TGTGCCAGCAGCTCCCCGGGACAGAGGGGAAGGGGTTTCTACGAGCAGTACTTC
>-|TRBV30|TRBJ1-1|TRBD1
CAWSPAGGGYTEAFF
TGTGCCTGGAGTCCCGCGGGAGGGGGCTACACTGAAGCTTTCTTT
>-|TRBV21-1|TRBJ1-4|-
CASSKLSVGAGRTATNEKLFF
TGTGCCAGCAGCAAACTCTCGGTTGGCGCAGGGAGGACTGCAACTAATGAAAAACTGTTTTTT
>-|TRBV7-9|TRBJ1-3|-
CASSLGQVHSGNTIYF
TGTGCCAGCAGCTTAGGCCAGGTGCACTCTGGAAACACCATATATTTT
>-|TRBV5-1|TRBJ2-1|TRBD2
CASSSGLAGEKGYNEQFF
TGCGCCAGCAGCTCGGGACTAGCGGGGGAGAAGGGCTACAATGAGCAGTTCTTC
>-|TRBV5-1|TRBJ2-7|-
CASSLAGSSYEQYF
TGCGCCAGCTCTCTGGCGGGAAGCTCCTACGAGCAGTACTTC
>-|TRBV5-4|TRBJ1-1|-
CASSLGLADNTEAFF
TGTGCCAGCAGCTTGGGTTTAGCCGACAACACTGAAGCTTTCTTT
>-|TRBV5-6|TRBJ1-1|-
CASSQDWGNTEAFF
TGTGCCAGCAGCCAGGACTGGGGGAACACTGAAGCTTTCTTT
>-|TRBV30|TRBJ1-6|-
CAWGSSNSPLHF
TGTGCCTGGGGATCCTCCAATTCACCCCTCCACTTT
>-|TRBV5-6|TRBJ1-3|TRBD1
CASNGDRGGNTIYF
TGTGCCAGCAACGGTGACAGGGGTGGAAACACCATATATTTT
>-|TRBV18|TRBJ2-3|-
CASSPRAPGGADTQYF
TGTGCCAGCTCGCCGAGGGCCCCTGGGGGCGCAGATACGCAGTATTTT
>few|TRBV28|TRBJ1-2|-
CASRRQGYGYTF
TGTGCCAGCAGGAGGCAGGGCTATGGCTACACCTTC
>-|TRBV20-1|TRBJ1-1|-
CSTPVLTEAFF
TGCAGTACCCCGGTTCTCACTGAAGCTTTCTTT
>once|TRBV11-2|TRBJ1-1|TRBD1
CASRRRTGWFTEAFF
TGTGCCAGCAGAAGAAGGACAGGCTGGTTCACTGAAGCTTTCTTT
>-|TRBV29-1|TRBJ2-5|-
CSVAPGSETQYF
TGCAGCGTTGCTCCCGGTTCCGAGACCCAGTACTTC
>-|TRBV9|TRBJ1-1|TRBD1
CASSVDRGPAFF
TGTGCCAGCAGCGTAGATAGGGGGCCAGCTTTCTTT
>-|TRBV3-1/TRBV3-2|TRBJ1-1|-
CASSQAVGAVGTNTEAFF
TGTGCCAGCAGCCAAGCGGTGGGGGCGGTGGGCACGAACACTGAAGCTTTCTTT
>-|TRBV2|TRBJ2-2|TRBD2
CASRETSGVSGELFF
TGTGCCAGCAGGGAAACTAGCGGGGTATCCGGGGAGCTGTTTTTT
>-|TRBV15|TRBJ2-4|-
CATSRDLGRGAKNIQYF
TGTGCCACCAGCAGAGATCTGGGTAGGGGAGCCAAAAACATTCAGTACTTC
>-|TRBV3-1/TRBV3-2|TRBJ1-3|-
CASSQEGTGRNTIYF
TGTGCCAGCAGCCAAGAAGGAACAGGGCGAAACACCATATATTTT
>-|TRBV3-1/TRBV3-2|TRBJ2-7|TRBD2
CASSQRRGDYEQYF
TGTGCCAGCAGCCAACGACGGGGGGATTACGAGCAGTACTTC
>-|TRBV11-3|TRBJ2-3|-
CASSLEGSRGQTQYF
TGTGCCAGCAGCTTAGAAGGAAGCAGAGGGCAGACGCAGTATTTT
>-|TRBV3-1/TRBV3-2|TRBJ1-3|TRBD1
CASSQRGGTGNSGNTIYF
TGTGCCAGCAGCCAAAGGGGTGGGACAGGGAACTCTGGAAACACCATATATTTT
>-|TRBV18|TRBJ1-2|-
CASSPNKDYGYTF
TGTGCCAGCTCCCCCAACAAAGACTATGGCTACACCTTC
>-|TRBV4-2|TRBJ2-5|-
CASSPVGGVIYETQYF
TGTGCCAGCAGCCCAGTGGGGGGTGTGATATATGAGACCCAGTACTTC
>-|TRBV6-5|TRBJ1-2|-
CASRPDAGAYGYTF
TGTGCCAGCAGACCGGACGCTGGGGCCTATGGCTACACCTTC
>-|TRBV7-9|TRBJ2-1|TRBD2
CASTTAGGRIEQFF
TGTGCCAGCACTACGGCGGGGGGGCGGATTGAGCAGTTCTTC
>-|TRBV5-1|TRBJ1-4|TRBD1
CASSFTAAGGEKLFF
TGCGCCAGCAGCTTTACCGCGGCAGGGGGAGAAAAACTGTTTTTT
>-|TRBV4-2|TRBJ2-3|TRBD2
CASSQEVTSGGARDTQYF
TGTGCCAGCAGCCAAGAGGTTACTAGCGGGGGGGCAAGAGATACGCAGTATTTT
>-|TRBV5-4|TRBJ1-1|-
CASSLGRETEAFF
TGTGCCAGCAGCTTGGGGAGGGAGACTGAAGCTTTCTTT
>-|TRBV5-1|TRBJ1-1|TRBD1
CASSFPGQGQIAFF
TGCGCCAGCAGCTTTCCAGGACAGGGACAGATAGCTTTCTTT
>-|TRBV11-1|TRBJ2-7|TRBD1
CASSPRDRVYEQYF
TGTGCCAGCAGCCCCCGGGACAGGGTCTACGAGCAGTACTTC
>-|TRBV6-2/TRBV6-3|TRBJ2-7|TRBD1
CASSKSGTGGREQYF
TGTGCCAGCAGTAAGTCCGGGACAGGGGGTCGAGAGCAGTACTTC
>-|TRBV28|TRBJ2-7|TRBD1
CASSQPGTGDYEQYF
TGTGCCAGCAGTCAGCCAGGGACAGGGGACTACGAGCAGTACTTC
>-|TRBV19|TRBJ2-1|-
CASSTSYFRGGYNEQFF
TGTGCCAGTAGTACCTCGTACTTCAGGGGCGGATACAATGAGCAGTTCTTC